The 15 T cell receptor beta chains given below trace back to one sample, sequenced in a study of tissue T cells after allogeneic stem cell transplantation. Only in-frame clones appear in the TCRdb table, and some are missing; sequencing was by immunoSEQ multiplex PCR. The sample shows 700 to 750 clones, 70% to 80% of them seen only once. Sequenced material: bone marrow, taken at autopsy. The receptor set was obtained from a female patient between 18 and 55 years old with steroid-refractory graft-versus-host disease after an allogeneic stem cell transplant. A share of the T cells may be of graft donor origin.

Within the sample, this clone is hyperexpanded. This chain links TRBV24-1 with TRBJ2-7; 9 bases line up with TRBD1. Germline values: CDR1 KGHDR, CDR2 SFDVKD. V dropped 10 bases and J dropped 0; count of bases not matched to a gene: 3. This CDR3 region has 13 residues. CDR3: CATWDRASYEQYF. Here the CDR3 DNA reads TGTGCCACTTGGGACAGGGCCTCCTACGAGCAGTACTTC.

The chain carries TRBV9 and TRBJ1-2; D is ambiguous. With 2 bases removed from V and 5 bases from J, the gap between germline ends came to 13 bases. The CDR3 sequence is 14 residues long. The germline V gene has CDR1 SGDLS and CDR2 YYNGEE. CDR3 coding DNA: TGTGCCAGCAGCGTTCAGCCCACGCTTTATGGCTACACCTTC. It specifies CASSVQPTLYGYTF.

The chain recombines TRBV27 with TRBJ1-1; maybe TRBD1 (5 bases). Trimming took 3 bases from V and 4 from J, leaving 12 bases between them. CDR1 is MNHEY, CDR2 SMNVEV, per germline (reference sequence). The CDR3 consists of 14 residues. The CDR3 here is CASSFVGVLTEAFF. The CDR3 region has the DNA TGTGCCAGCAGTTTTGTGGGGGTTCTCACTGAAGCTTTCTTT.

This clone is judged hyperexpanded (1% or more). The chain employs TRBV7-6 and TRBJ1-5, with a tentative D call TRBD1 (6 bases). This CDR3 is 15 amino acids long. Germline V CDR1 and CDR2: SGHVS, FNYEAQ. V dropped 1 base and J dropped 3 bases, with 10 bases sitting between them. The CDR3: CASSLDTGINQPQHF. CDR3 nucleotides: TGTGCCAGCAGCTTAGATACAGGGATCAATCAGCCCCAGCATTTT.

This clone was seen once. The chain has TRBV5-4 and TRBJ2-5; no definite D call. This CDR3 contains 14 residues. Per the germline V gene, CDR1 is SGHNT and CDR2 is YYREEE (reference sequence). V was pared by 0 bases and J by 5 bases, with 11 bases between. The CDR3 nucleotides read TGTGCCAGCAGCTTGGGAAGCATGTGGGAGACCCAGTACTTC. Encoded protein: CASSLGSMWETQYF.

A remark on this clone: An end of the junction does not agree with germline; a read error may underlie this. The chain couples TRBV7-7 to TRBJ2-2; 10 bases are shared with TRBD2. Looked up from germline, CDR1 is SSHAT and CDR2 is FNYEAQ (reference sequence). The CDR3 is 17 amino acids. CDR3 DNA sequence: TGTGCTAGCAGCCGGACTAGCGGTTGGAGGAACACCGGGGAGCTGTTTTTT. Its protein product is CASSRTSGWRNTGELFF.

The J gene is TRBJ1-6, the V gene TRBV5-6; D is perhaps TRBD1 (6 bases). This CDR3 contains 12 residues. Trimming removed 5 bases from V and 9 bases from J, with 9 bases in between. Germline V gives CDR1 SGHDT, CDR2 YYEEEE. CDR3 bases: TGTGCCAGCAGGCGACAGGCTTCACCCCTCCACTTT. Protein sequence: CASRRQASPLHF.

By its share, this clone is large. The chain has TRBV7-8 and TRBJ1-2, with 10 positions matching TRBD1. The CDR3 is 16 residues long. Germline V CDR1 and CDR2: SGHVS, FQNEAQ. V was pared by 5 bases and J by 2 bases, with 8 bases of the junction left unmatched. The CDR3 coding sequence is TGTGCCAGCAGCCCAATTCCGGGACAGGGGAACTATGGCTACACCTTC. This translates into CASSPIPGQGNYGYTF.

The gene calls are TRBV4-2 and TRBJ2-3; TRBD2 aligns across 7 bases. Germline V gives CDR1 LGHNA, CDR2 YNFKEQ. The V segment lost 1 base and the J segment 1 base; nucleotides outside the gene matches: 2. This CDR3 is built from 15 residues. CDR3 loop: CASSQVLAGTDTQYF. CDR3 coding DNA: TGTGCCAGCAGCCAAGTTCTAGCGGGCACAGATACGCAGTATTTT.

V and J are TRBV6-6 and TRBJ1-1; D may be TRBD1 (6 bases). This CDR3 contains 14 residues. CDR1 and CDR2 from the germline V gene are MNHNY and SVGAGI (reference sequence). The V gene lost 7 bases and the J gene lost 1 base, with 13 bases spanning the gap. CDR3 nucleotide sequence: TGTGCCAGCACTTTGACAGGCTGGAACACTGAAGCTTTCTTT. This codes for CASTLTGWNTEAFF.

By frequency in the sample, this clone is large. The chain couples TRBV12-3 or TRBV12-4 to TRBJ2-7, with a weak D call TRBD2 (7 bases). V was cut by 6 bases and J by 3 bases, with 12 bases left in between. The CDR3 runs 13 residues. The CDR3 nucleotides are TGTGCCAGCAGCCCTAGGGGGGGCTACGAGCAGTACTTC. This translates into CASSPRGGYEQYF.

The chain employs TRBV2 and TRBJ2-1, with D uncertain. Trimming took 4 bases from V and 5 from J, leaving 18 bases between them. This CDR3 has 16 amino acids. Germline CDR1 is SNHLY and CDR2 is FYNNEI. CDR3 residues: CASSGGLLEIHNEQFF. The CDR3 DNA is TGTGCCAGCAGTGGTGGCCTCCTGGAGATTCACAATGAGCAGTTCTTC.

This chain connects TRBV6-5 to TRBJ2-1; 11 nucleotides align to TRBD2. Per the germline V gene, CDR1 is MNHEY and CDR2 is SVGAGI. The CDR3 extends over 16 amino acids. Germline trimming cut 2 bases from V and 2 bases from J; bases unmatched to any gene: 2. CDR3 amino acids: CASSYISGGAYNEQFF. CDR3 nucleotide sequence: TGTGCCAGCAGTTACATTAGCGGGGGGGCCTACAATGAGCAGTTCTTC.

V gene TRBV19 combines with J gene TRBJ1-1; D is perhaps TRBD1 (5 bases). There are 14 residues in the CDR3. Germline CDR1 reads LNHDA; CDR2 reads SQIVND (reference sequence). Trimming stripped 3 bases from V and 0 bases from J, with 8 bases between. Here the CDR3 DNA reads TGTGCCAGTAGTATCCCAGGGATGAACACTGAAGCTTTCTTT. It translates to CASSIPGMNTEAFF.

Here the CDR3 DNA reads TGCGCCAGCAGCACCGGCGGGGGACTAGCGGGGGGCCGGAGAAATGAGCAGTTCTTC. Its translation is CASSTGGGLAGGRRNEQFF. This sequence joins TRBV5-1 and TRBJ2-1; 15 nucleotides match TRBD2. Germline values: CDR1 SGHRS, CDR2 YFSETQ. This CDR3 is built from 19 residues. With V trimmed by 4 bases and J by 7 bases, 15 bases remained unmatched. Filled out from reference TRBV5-1 and TRBJ2-1, the complete variable domain reads KAGVTQTPRYLIKTRGQQVTLSCSPISGHRSVSWYQQTPGQGLQFLFEYFSETQRNKGNFPGRFSGRQFSNSRSEMNVSTLELGDSALYLCASSTGGGLAGGRRNEQFFGPGTRLTVL.